The clone carrying this T cell receptor (beta chain) was seen a handful of times. Antigen specificity is unknown. This sample was taken from a study of CD8 T cells in Susac syndrome. Whole-study results and caveats: By the study's own acknowledgment, its TCR sequencing and HLA analysis included relatively few individuals.

V gave up 8 bases and J gave up 4 bases; unmatched junction bases: 5. The CDR3 totals 13 residues. From germline, CDR1 is MDHEN and CDR2 SYDVKM. RNA, at about 0.45 to 1 ug, was reverse transcribed with random hexamers. TCRdb reprocessed the immunoSEQ multiplex PCR reads via MiXCR and lists one record per CDR3 protein. The data hold approximately 120,000 distinct CDR3 sequences, with around 95% observed a single time. The receptor's source is a human donor in good health. Sequencing used CD4+ T cells from PBMCs. The chain employs TRBV28 and TRBJ1-1; the match to TRBD1 covers 9 bases. The CDR3 DNA follows: TGTGCCAGCTCCCGGGACAGGGTCACTGAAGCTTTCTTT. This translates into CASSRDRVTEAFF.